Each of the 21 T cell receptor beta chains below was sequenced from the same sample in a study of patients and donors after allogeneic stem cell transplantation. MiXCR, run by TCRdb on the RT-PCR reads, gives a single entry per CDR3 protein. The table has about 410,000 distinct CDR3 sequences, 16% seen once; the top ten hold around 6.8%. The specimen was blood, either unsorted or a sorted T cell fraction (not recorded which). These receptors were taken from a human donor who was either an allogeneic HSCT recipient or a stem cell or donor lymphocyte infusion donor (not recorded which). It is not recorded whose cells these are; they may come from a transplant donor.

This clonotype was seen more than once but under ten times. This sequence joins TRBV4-1 and TRBJ2-1, with D possibly matching TRBD2 (5 bases). V was trimmed by 4 bases and J by 7 bases, leaving 17 bases between them. This CDR3 spans 15 amino acids. Germline V gene sequence: CDR1 MGHRA, CDR2 YSYEKL. The CDR3 region has the DNA TGCGCCAGCAGCCCCGGGGTTTGGGTGGGGAATGAGCAGTTCTTC. Protein sequence: CASSPGVWVGNEQFF.

This clonotype was detected a few times. The chain employs TRBV5-6 and TRBJ1-1; D remains ambiguous. V lost 4 bases and J lost 7, with 14 bases in between. The CDR3 totals 13 residues. CDR1 is SGHDT and CDR2 is YYEEEE in the germline V gene. CDR3 in DNA: TGTGCCAGCAGCCAGCTCTCCGGGGTTGAAGCTTTCTTT. Translating it yields CASSQLSGVEAFF.

This clonotype was observed a few times. As DNA, the CDR3 is TGCGCCAGCAGCCGGGCGCAGGGAGATCGGAACACTGAAGCTTTCTTT. Protein: CASSRAQGDRNTEAFF. The rearrangement joins TRBV5-1 to TRBJ1-1, with D possibly TRBD1 on 5 matching bases. Trimming pared 4 bases from V and 1 base from J, leaving 17 bases between. CDR3 length: 16 amino acids. Germline lookup yields CDR1 SGHRS and CDR2 YFSETQ.

This rearrangement joins TRBV12-3 or TRBV12-4 to TRBJ1-2; D gene unclear. The CDR3 runs to 15 residues. Trimming pared 5 bases from V and 0 bases from J, leaving 13 bases between. CDR3 nucleotides: TGTGCCAGCAGTCTAACCTGGCGTTCTAACTATGGCTACACCTTC. It encodes CASSLTWRSNYGYTF.

At least ten counts were recorded for this clonotype. V is TRBV12-3 or TRBV12-4 and J is TRBJ2-1; 8 bases map to TRBD2. The J segment lost 3 bases and the V segment lost 5 bases, leaving 6 bases of the junction unmatched. The CDR3 spans 15 residues. The CDR3 DNA follows: TGTGCCAGCAGTCTCAGCGGGGGAGACTACAATGAGCAGTTCTTC. Translating it yields CASSLSGGDYNEQFF.

The sample holds many counts of this clonotype. J is TRBJ2-2 and V is TRBV5-1; D not resolved. From germline, CDR1 is SGHRS and CDR2 YFSETQ. The CDR3 has 16 residues. Trimming left V 4 bases short and J 6 bases short, with 19 bases between. This chain's CDR3 is CASSLQFWAQPGELFF. The DNA of the CDR3 is TGCGCCAGCAGCCTCCAGTTTTGGGCACAACCCGGGGAGCTGTTTTTT.

This clonotype has more than one count but fewer than ten. V is TRBV2 and J is TRBJ2-2, with D perhaps TRBD2 (5 bases). V lost 4 bases, J lost 3 bases, and 12 bases lay in between. The CDR3 is 15 residues long. Per germline, CDR1 SNHLY and CDR2 FYNNEI. The CDR3 loop is CASSVNSGYTGELFF. In nucleotides, the CDR3 is TGTGCCAGCAGTGTTAACAGCGGATACACCGGGGAGCTGTTTTTT.

The V gene is TRBV6-4, the J gene TRBJ2-7; 10 bases are shared with TRBD1. Trimming at V came to 4 bases and at J to 0 bases, leaving 3 bases not matched to a gene. This CDR3 is built from 15 residues. Germline V gene lookup returns CDR1 MRHNA and CDR2 SNTAGT. The CDR3 sequence is CASSGGQGSSYEQYF. CDR3 nucleotide sequence: TGTGCCAGCAGTGGGGGACAGGGGAGCTCCTACGAGCAGTACTTC.

V usage is TRBV19 and J usage is TRBJ2-7, with a weak D call TRBD2 (5 bases). In germline, CDR1 is LNHDA, CDR2 SQIVND (reference sequence). The CDR3 loop spans 13 amino acids. Between the trimmed V and J ends, which lost 5 bases and 4 bases, there was a span of 12 bases. The CDR3 sequence is CASSSRTLYEQYF. The CDR3 bases are TGTGCCAGTAGTTCCCGGACTCTATACGAGCAGTACTTC.

The CDR3 DNA reads TGTGCCACCAGCTCCCACGGGGGGAACACTGAAGCTTTCTTT. As protein: CATSSHGGNTEAFF. V and J are TRBV15 and TRBJ1-1, with TRBD1 as a possible D gene (5 bases). From germline, CDR1 is LNHNV and CDR2 YYDKDF (reference sequence). The V end was cut by 5 bases, the J end by 1 base, with 11 bases between. This CDR3 spans 14 amino acids. The variable domain in full, completed from reference TRBV15 and TRBJ1-1, reads DAMVIQNPRYQVTQFGKPVTLSCSQTLNHNVMYWYQQKSSQAPKLLFHYYDKDFNNEADTPDNFQSRRPNTSFCFLDIRSPGLGDTAMYLCATSSHGGNTEAFFGQGTRLTVV.

This clonotype was recorded a few times. The chain combines TRBV10-3 with TRBJ2-1; D is ambiguous. The CDR3 sequence is 12 residues long. V dropped 10 bases and J dropped 7 bases, with 14 bases sitting between them. The germline CDR1 and CDR2 sequences are ENHRY and SYGVKD. Here the CDR3 DNA reads TGTGCCACCTCGCGAGATGGTAATGAGCAGTTCTTC. Amino acid sequence: CATSRDGNEQFF.

V is TRBV28 and J is TRBJ2-2; a weak D match, TRBD2 (6 bases). CDR3 size: 14 residues. Trimming cost V 6 bases and J 2 bases, with 10 bases left between them. Germline V gives CDR1 MDHEN, CDR2 SYDVKM. The CDR3 reads CASRPGLNTGELFF. In DNA form, the CDR3 reads TGTGCCAGCAGACCGGGACTTAACACCGGGGAGCTGTTTTTT.

This chain connects TRBV15 to TRBJ2-7; D not certain. Trimming took off 5 bases at V and 1 base at J, with 9 bases between the two ends. The CDR3 covers 13 residues. Germline V gene data show CDR1 as LNHNV and CDR2 as YYDKDF (reference sequence). Here the CDR3 reads CATSLSLSYEQYF. CDR3 bases: TGTGCCACCAGCCTCAGTCTTTCCTACGAGCAGTACTTC.

As DNA, the CDR3 is TGCGCCAGCAGCTCTCTGGGCATGAACACTGAAGCTTTCTTT. Protein: CASSSLGMNTEAFF. The genes are TRBV5-1 and TRBJ1-1, with unresolved D. This CDR3 is 14 amino acids long. V was shortened by 3 bases and J by 0 bases, with 9 bases between the two germline ends. The germline V gene has CDR1 SGHRS and CDR2 YFSETQ.

This clonotype was detected only a few times. V and J are TRBV12-3 or TRBV12-4 and TRBJ1-2, with D perhaps TRBD1 (6 bases). CDR3 length: 13 amino acids. V was pared by 3 bases and J by 7 bases, with 12 bases between. The CDR3, as DNA: TGTGCCAGCAGTTTTGGGGGGCTGTTTGGCTACACCTTC. Its protein is CASSFGGLFGYTF.

The CDR3 nucleotides are TGCGCCAGCAGCTTCCGCAATAGTGGCAGCACCTACGAGCAGTACTTC. This codes for CASSFRNSGSTYEQYF. The chain uses TRBV4-1 and TRBJ2-7; D not certain. From germline, CDR1 is MGHRA and CDR2 YSYEKL. V lost 5 bases and J 2 bases, leaving 19 bases between the germline ends. The CDR3 spans 16 residues.

This clonotype was observed a few times. The chain recombines TRBV11-2 with TRBJ1-2, with 8 positions matching TRBD1. V shed 5 bases and J 2 bases; nucleotides not matched to a gene: 4. The V gene's germline CDR1 is SGHAT and CDR2 FQNNGV. This CDR3 has 14 amino acids. Here the CDR3 reads CASSRDRQNYGYTF. CDR3 nucleotide sequence: TGTGCCAGCAGCCGGGACAGGCAAAACTATGGCTACACCTTC.

The rearrangement joins TRBV21-1 to TRBJ2-5; the DNA was not used to check the table's D call, TRBD2. TRBV21-1 has pseudogene status. This CDR3 spans 16 amino acids. CDR3 nucleotide sequence: TGTGCCAGCAGCCTTCGACTAGCGGAGCGGAGAGAGACCCAGTACTTC. Translating gives CASSLRLAERRETQYF.

The CDR3 DNA follows: TGCGCCAGCACGGGACTAGGCTACAATGAGCAGTTCTTC. Translating gives CASTGLGYNEQFF. The chain uses TRBV5-1 and TRBJ2-1, with TRBD2 matching over 8 bases. V shed 6 bases, J shed 3 bases, and the junction held 2 bases outside the gene matches. This CDR3 contains 13 residues. Per the germline V gene, CDR1 is SGHRS and CDR2 is YFSETQ.

The rearrangement uses TRBV6-2 or TRBV6-3 and TRBJ2-7; weak D call: TRBD2 (6 bases). The germline gives CDR1 MNHEY, CDR2 SVGEGT. The V end was cut by 8 bases, the J end by 0 bases, with 17 bases between. The CDR3 contains 15 residues. The CDR3 nucleotides read TGTGCCAGCTCCGTAGCGGCCACAAGCTCCTACGAGCAGTACTTC. Its protein is CASSVAATSSYEQYF.

The chain couples TRBV7-6 to TRBJ2-3; 15 bases agree with TRBD2. V lost 1 base, J lost 6 bases, and 2 bases stayed unmatched. Germline assignment: CDR1 SGHVS and CDR2 FNYEAQ. This CDR3 contains 16 residues. The CDR3 sequence is CASSLGGLAGGDTQYF. The CDR3 nucleotides read TGTGCCAGCAGCTTAGGGGGACTAGCGGGAGGCGATACGCAGTATTTT.